This T cell receptor (beta chain) was profiled in a study of shared clonotypes between healthy human individuals (dated by TCRdb to 2020 to 2021). A note on the overall study: The cohort comprised a couple of women and a few men aged 18 to 49 years. For each donor, CD4 naive and CD4 memory were each run on three plates, CD8 naive on two plates, and CD8 memory on one plate. The study deeply sequenced blood TCR repertoires of about five healthy adults to estimate repertoire size and the extent of clonotype sharing between individuals. To increase sequencing depth and limit assay-specific biases, TCR repertoire library preparation and sequencing were carried out by different laboratories using diverse techniques. Each donor's leukapheresis produced roughly between roughly 0.94 and 9.5 billion PBMCs.

TCR CDR3 regions were amplified from genomic DNA by multiplex PCR using the deep immunoSEQ assay. For each cell subset, the extracted genomic DNA was distributed evenly across all wells of several immunoSEQ 96-well plates, and each plate served as one replicate. For sorted subsets, 200 to 250 ng genomic DNA, equal to approximately 30,000 T cell genomes, was loaded into each replicate PCR. Purified libraries were quantified with a Qubit 3.0 fluorometer, sized on a Bioanalyzer 2100, and re-quantified with the KAPA Library Quantification kit. Every immunoSEQ 96-well plate was sequenced on a separate single-read 150-cycle Illumina NextSeq 550 flow cell. Processing in the source paper ran as follows. Because the immunoSEQ output included only junctional sequences and no quality scores, the filtering could not be the same as the filtering used for full-length reads. To assign V/J genes and CDR3, sequences were annotated using PyIR, a Python wrapper for IgBLAST v1.9, with IMGT germline references. Reads were removed for weak V/J assignments (E-value above 1e-6), missing CDR3, stop codons, out-of-frame junctions, or ambiguous translated residues. V3J clonotypes were defined as sequences sharing an identical inferred V gene, J gene, and CDR3 amino acid sequence. The percentage overlap between two repertoires was calculated by dividing the number of shared unique clonotypes by the size of the smaller repertoire. RTK rarefaction, the Chao1 estimator, and Recon v2.1 estimates of unobserved clonotypes were used to assess repertoire richness. OLGA was used to compute generation probabilities for all TCRbeta clonotypes that the gDNA method yielded from several donors. TCRdb obtained this table from immuneACCESS and retained in-frame rearrangements with V and J assigned. These tables miss some clones; where compared with another copy, unresolved V genes account for less than half of the shortfall, and the remainder is unexplained. Clonal size and the V and J genes are those of that table, whereas D and trimming came from the DNA. The sample records about 1,900,000 clones, less than 95% of which are singletons. The leading ten clones occupy 1.2% of the sample.

A word on this clone: Its antigen is not yet known. Within one base of it there is no much larger clone, and no base qualities were kept.

Points the paper makes about the study in general: Compared with non-shared clonotypes, clonotypes shared by all four sorted-subset donors had higher generation probabilities. Even with the large sequencing depth, rarefaction of the sorted-subset datasets indicated that sequencing was incomplete. The small number of donors limited the genetic and exposure-history diversity represented. Pairwise subsampling led to the expectation that sequencing depth would affect the degree of clonotype sharing among donors. Sharing across a few donors was observed for about 5% of naive CD4, 3.5% of naive CD8, about 2.5% of memory CD4, and 0.4% of memory CD8 clonotypes. Sampling was restricted to blood, and TCR repertoires in tissues likely differ from the TCR repertoires found in blood. Naive subsets generally had larger estimated clonotype richness than memory subsets.

Looking up the germline V gene yields CDR1 SNHLY and CDR2 FYNNEI. The CDR3 measures 14 amino acids from cysteine to phenylalanine. Of all the DNA, just the CDR3 is kept, 42 bases in frame from base 1. For this chain, trimming is 6 bases at the V end and 1 base at the J end, and the number of junction bases without a gene match is 5. CD8 naive samples consisted of CD45RO-negative cells that were positively selected for CCR7, yielding a CD45RA+CCR7+ population without TemRA cells. The donors were healthy, HIV-negative adults with no recently reported acute infections or vaccinations. Only Caucasian adults living in Nashville, Tennessee, USA were represented among the donors. Blood was obtained by leukapheresis, after which PBMCs were separated by Ficoll-Histopaque density gradient centrifugation and cryopreserved in liquid nitrogen vapor phase. Analytical flow cytometry was used to check the purity and quantity of every magnetically sorted T cell population. Genomic DNA was isolated from every sorted fraction and measured by UV absorbance on a Nanodrop 2000c.

The material sequenced was naive CD8+ T cells sorted from blood. This specimen's cell subset or site label, per the study, means: CD45RA+CCR7+. This receptor was obtained from a man aged 18 to 29 in good health. The chain is encoded by TRBV2 joined to TRBJ2-5; the central 7 bases match TRBD1. The base sequence is TGTGCCAGCAGCGGGGACAGCTCCCAAGAGACCCAGTACTTC. Translation gives CASSGDSSQETQYF. When the CDR3 is completed using the reference TRBV2 and TRBJ2-5 genes on either side, the full variable domain is EPEVTQTPSHQVTQMGQEVILRCVPISNHLYFYWYRQILGQKVEFLVSFYNNEISEKSEIFDDQFSVERPDGSNFTLKIRSTKLEDSAMYFCASSGDSSQETQYFGPGTRLLVL.